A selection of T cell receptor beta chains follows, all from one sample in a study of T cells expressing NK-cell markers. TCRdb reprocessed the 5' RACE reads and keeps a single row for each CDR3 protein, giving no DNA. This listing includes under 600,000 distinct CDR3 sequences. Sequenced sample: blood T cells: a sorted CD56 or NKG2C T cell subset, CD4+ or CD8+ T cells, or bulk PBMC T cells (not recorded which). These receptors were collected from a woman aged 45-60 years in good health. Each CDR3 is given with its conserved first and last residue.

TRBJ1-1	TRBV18	CASSPQTEAFF
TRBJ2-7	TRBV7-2	CASSLPLWEQYF
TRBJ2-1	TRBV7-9	CASSIAGVLLDEQFF
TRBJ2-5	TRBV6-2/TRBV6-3	CASSYSLRTVF
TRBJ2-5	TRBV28	CASNPGRQETQYF
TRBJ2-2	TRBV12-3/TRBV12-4	CASSQGTLNTGELFF
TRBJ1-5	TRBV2	CASRIDRGTRKPQHF
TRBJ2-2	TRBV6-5	CASSYSNTLAGAGELFF
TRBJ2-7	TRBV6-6	CASTWTGGEQYF
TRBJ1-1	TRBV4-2	CASSQGTGRADTEAFF
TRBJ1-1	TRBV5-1	CASSPRSQGAEAFF
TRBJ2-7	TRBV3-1	CASRTEGDPYEQYF
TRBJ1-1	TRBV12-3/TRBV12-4	CASLTDWGEAFF
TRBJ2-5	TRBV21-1	CASSNGVAGPSMTQYF
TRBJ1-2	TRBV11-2	CASSRGQLRFDYGYTF
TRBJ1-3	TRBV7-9	CASSAQDAGNTIYF
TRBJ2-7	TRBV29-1	CSVDFSGVGYEQYF
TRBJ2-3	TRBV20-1	CSAIGRSRTDTQYF
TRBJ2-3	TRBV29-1	CSVAVGLARDTQYF
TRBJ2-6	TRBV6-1	CASRGTDRVETGANVLTF
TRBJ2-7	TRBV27	CASSFRTSGRSEQYF
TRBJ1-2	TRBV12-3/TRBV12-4	CASTFGPFYGYTF
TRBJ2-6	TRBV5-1	CASRERELAGANVLTF
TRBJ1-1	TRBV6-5	CASSQESNTEAFF
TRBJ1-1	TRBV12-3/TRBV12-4	CASSLMGRGLVNTEAFF
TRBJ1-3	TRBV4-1	CASSHGRFSGNTIYF
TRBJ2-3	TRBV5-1	CASSLAATDTQYF
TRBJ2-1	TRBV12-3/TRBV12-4	CASSPKWEQFF
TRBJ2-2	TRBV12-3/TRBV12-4	CASSPTSPGTNGELFF
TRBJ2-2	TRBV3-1	CASSQWGGTAGELFF
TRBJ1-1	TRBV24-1	CATSGPGRGEAFF
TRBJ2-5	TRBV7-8	CASSFQPRETQYF
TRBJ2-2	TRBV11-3	CASSWKRTGELFF
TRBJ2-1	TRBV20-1	CSASRTRAGEQFF
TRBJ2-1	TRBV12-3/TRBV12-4	CASTGVAFYNEQFF
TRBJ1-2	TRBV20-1	CSARDGGGYGYTF
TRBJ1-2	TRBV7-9	CASSLEVATLYGYTF
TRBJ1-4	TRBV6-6	CASSYLEGEKLFF
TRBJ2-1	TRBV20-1	CSARNRGAGGPREQFF
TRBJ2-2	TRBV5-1	CASSPTTKNTGELFF
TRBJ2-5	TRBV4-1	CASSQERGAGVVQETQYF
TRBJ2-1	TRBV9	CASSVIGSSSYNEQFF
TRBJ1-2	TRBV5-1	CASSPTPLHYGYTF
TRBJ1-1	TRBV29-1	CSVEGGGRGSDTEAFF
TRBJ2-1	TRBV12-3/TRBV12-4	CASSLASASNPREQFF
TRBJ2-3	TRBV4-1	CASSQGTTSTDTQYF
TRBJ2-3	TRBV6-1	CASSEALAGQQNTQYF
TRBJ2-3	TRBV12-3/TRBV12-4	CASSSRWGSTDTQYF
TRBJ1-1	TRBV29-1	CSGRGLQGNTEAFF
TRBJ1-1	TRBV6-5	CASRGSGDTEAFF
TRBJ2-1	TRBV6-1	CASSGPPTGNEQFF
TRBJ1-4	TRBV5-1	CASSFSGDPNEKLFF
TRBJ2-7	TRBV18	CASSPYGTSTYEQYF
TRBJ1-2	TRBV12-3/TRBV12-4	CASSFRGAGMDYGYTF
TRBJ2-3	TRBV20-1	CSLLDTRTSTDTQYF
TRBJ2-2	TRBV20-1	CSAQSMTYNTGELFF
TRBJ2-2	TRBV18	CASSPFGGGEDTGELFF